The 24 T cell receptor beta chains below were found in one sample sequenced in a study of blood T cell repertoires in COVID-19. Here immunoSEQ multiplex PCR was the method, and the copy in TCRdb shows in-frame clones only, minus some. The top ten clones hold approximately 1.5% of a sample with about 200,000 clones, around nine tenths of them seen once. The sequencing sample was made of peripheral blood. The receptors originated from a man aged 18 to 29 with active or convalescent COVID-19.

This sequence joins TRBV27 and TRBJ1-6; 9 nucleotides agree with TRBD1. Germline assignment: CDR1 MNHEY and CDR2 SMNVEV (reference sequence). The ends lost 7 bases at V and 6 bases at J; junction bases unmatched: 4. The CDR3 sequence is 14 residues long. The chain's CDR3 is CASTPGQGNSPLHF. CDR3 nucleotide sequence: TGTGCCAGCACCCCGGGACAGGGTAATTCACCCCTCCACTTT.

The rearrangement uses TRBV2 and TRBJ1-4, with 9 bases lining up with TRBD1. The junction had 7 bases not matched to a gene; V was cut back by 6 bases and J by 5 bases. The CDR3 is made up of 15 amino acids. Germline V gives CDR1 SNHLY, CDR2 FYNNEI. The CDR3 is CASSLQGAENEKLFF. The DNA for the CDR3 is TGTGCCAGCAGCCTACAGGGGGCGGAGAATGAAAAACTGTTTTTT.

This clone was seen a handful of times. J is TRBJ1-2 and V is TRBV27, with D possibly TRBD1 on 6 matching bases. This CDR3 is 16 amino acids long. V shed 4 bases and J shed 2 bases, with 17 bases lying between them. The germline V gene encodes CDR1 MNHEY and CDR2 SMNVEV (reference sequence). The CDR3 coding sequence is TGTGCCAGCAGTTCGGCGGGGGGCAAAGGGAACTATGGCTACACCTTC. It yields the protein CASSSAGGKGNYGYTF.

CDR3 residues: CASSFRGGDTQYF. The CDR3, as DNA: TGTGCCAGCAGCTTCAGAGGGGGAGATACGCAGTATTTT. The rearrangement uses TRBV7-3 and TRBJ2-3, with a weak D call TRBD1 (6 bases). In germline, CDR1 is SGHTA, CDR2 FQGTGA. Trimming left V 3 bases short and J 5 bases short, with 9 bases between. CDR3 size: 13 residues.

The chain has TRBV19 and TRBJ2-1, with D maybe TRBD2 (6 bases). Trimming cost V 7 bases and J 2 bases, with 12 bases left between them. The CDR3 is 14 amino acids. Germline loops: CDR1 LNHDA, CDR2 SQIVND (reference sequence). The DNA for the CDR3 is TGTGCCAGTATGCCGCGGGGCCCCTACAATGAGCAGTTCTTC. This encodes CASMPRGPYNEQFF. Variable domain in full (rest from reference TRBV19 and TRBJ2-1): DGGITQSPKYLFRKEGQNVTLSCEQNLNHDAMYWYRQDPGQGLRLIYYSQIVNDFQKGDIAEGYSVSREKKESFPLTVTSAQKNPTAFYLCASMPRGPYNEQFFGPGTRLTVL.

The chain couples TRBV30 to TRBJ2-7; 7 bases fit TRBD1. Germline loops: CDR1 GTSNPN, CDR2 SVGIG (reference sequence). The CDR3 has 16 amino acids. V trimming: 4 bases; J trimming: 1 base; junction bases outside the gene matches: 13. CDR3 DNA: TGTGCCTGGACCAAAACCGGGACAGCAAGATCCTACGAGCAGTACTTC. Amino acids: CAWTKTGTARSYEQYF.

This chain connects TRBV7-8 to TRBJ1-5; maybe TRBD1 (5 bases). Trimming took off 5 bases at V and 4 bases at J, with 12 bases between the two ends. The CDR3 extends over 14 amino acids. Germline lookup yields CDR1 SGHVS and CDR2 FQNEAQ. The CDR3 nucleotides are TGTGCCAGCAGCACCCTTGGGGGGAATCAGCCCCAGCATTTT. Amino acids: CASSTLGGNQPQHF.

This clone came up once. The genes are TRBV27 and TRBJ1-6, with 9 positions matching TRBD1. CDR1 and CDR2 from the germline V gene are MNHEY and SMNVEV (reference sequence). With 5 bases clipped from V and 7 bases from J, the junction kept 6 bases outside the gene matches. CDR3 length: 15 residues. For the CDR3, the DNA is TGTGCCAGCAGTCCGGGACAGGGCCGAAATTCACCCCTCCACTTT. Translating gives CASSPGQGRNSPLHF.

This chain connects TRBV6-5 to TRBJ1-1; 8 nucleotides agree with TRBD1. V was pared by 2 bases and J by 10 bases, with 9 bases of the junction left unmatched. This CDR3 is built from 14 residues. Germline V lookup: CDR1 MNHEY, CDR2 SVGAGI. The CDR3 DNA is TGTGCCAGCAGTTACCTCCTAGGACAGGGAGGAGCTTTCTTT. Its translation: CASSYLLGQGGAFF.

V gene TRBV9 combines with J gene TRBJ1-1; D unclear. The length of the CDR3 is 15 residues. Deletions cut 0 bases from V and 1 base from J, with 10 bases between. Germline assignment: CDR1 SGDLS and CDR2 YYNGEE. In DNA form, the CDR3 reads TGTGCCAGCAGCGTAGAGGCCCAGGCGAACACTGAAGCTTTCTTT. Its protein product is CASSVEAQANTEAFF.

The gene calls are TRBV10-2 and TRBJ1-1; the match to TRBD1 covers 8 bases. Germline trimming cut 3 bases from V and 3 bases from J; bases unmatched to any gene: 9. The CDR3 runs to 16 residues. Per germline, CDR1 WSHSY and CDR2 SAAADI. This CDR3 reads CASSDVAGGAYTEAFF. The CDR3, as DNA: TGCGCCAGCAGTGATGTTGCAGGGGGCGCATACACTGAAGCTTTCTTT.

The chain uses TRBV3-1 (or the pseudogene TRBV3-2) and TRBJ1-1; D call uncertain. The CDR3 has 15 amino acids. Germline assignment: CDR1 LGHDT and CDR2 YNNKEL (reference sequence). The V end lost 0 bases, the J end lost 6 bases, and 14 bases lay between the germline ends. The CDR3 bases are TGTGCCAGCAGCCAAGAGGTTTGGGCAGATGCTGAAGCTTTCTTT. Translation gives CASSQEVWADAEAFF.

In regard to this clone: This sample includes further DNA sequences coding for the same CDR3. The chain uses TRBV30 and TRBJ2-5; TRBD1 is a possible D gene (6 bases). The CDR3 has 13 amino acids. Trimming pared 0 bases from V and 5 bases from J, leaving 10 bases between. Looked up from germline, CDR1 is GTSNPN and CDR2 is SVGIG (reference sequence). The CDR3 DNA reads TGTGCCTGGAGTGTCCAGGGGTTGGAGACCCAGTACTTC. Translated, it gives CAWSVQGLETQYF.

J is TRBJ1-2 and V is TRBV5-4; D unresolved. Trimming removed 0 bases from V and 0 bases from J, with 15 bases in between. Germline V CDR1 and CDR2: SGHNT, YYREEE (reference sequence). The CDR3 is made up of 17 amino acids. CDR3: CASSLAGRGEANYGYTF. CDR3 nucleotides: TGTGCCAGCAGCTTGGCCGGACGGGGAGAGGCTAACTATGGCTACACCTTC.

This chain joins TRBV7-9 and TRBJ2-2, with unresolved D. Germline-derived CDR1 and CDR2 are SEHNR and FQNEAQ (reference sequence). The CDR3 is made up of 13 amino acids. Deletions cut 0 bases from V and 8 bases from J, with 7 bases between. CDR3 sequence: CASSLAVTGELFF. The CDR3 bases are TGTGCCAGCAGCTTAGCGGTAACTGGGGAGCTGTTTTTT.

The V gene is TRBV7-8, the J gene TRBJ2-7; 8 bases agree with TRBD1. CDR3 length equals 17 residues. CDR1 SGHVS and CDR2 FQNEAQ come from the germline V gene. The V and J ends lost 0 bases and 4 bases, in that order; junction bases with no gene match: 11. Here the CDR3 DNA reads TGTGCCAGCAGCTTAGCCCAGGGGGCCCCTTTATTATACGAGCAGTACTTC. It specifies CASSLAQGAPLLYEQYF.

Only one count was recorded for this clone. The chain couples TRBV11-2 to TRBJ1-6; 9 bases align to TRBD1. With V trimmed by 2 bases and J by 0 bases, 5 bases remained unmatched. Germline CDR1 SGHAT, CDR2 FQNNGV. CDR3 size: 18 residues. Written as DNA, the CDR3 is TGTGCCAGCAGCTTAAGTCGGGACAGGGCCTCCTATAATTCACCCCTCCACTTT. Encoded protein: CASSLSRDRASYNSPLHF.

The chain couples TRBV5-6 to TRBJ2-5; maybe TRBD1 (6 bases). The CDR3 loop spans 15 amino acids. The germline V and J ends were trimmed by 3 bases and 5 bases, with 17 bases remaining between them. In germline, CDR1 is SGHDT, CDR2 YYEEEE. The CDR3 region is CASSWGRTGRETQYF. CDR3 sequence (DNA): TGTGCCAGCAGCTGGGGGCGGACGGGCCGGGAGACCCAGTACTTC.

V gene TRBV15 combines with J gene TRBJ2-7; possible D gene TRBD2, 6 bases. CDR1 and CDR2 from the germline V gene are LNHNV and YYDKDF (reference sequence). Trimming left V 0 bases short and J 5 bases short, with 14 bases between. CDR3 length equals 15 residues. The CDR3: CATSRDLTGVNEQYF. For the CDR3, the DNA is TGTGCCACCAGCAGAGATCTCACGGGAGTGAACGAGCAGTACTTC.

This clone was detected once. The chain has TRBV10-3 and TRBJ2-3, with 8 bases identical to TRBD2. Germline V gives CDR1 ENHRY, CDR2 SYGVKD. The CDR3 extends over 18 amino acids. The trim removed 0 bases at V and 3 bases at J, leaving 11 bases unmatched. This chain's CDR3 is CAISESTAGGRATDTQYF. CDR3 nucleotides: TGTGCCATCAGTGAGTCGACGGCGGGAGGTCGGGCTACAGATACGCAGTATTTT.

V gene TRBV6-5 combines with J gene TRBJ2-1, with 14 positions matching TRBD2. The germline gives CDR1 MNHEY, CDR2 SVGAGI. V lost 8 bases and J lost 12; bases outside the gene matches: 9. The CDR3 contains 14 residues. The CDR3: CASQGLAGVGGQFF. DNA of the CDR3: TGTGCCAGCCAGGGACTAGCGGGAGTAGGTGGGCAGTTCTTC.

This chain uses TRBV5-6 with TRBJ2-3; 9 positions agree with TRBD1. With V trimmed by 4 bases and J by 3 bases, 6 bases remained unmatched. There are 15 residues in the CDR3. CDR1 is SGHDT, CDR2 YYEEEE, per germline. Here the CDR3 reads CASSADRGVTDTQYF. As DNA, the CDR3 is TGTGCCAGCAGCGCCGACAGGGGGGTGACAGATACGCAGTATTTT.

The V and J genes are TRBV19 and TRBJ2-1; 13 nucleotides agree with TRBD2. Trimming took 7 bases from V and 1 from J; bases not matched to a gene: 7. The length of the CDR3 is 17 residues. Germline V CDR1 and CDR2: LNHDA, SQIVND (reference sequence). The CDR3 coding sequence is TGTGCCAGTAAGACTAGCGGGGGGTTTCGGTCCTACAATGAGCAGTTCTTC. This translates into CASKTSGGFRSYNEQFF.

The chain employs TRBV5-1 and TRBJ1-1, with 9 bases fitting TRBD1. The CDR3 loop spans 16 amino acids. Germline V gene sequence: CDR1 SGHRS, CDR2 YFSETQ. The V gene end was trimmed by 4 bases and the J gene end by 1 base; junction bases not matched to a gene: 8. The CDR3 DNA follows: TGCGCCAGCAGCATATTACAGGGGGCTGGGAACACTGAAGCTTTCTTT. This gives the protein CASSILQGAGNTEAFF.